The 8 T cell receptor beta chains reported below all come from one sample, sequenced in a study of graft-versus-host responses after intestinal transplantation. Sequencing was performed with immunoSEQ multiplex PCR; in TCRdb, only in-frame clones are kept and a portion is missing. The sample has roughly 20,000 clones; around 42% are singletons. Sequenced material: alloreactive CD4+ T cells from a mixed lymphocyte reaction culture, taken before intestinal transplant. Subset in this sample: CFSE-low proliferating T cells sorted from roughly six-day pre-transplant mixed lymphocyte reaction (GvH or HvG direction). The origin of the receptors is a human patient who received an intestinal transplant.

CDR3 nucleotide sequence: TGTGCCAGCAGCTTAAGCCCTCCGGCAGTGGCGGGGGGGACCACAGATACGCAGTATTTT. It codes for CASSLSPPAVAGGTTDTQYF. The chain combines TRBV11-3 with TRBJ2-3; 9 bases are a match to TRBD2. This CDR3 has 20 amino acids. The V and J ends lost 2 bases and 2 bases, in that order; junction bases with no gene match: 17. Germline CDR1 and CDR2: SGHNT and YENEEA.

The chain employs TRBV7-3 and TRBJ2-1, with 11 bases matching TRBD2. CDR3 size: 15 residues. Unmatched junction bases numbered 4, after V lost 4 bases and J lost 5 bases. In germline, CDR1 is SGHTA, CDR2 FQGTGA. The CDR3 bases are TGTGCCAGCAGCTCCTTAGCGGGGGGGCACAATGAGCAGTTCTTC. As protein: CASSSLAGGHNEQFF.

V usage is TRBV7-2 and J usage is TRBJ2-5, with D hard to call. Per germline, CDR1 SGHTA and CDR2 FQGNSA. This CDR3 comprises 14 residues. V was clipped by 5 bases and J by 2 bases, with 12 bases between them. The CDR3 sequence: CASSPPKPQETQYF. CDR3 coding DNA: TGTGCCAGCAGCCCTCCAAAGCCTCAAGAGACCCAGTACTTC.

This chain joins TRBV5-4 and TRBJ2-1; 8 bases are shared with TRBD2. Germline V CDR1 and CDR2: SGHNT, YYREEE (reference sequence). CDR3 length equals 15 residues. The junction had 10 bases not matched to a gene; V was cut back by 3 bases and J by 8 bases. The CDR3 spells CASSWAGTRSYEQFF. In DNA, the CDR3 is TGTGCCAGCAGCTGGGCCGGGACTAGGTCCTATGAGCAGTTCTTC.

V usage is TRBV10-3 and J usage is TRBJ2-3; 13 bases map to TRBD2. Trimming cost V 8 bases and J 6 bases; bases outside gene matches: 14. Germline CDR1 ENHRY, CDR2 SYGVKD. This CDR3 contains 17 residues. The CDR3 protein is CAIRPGLAGRQADTQYF. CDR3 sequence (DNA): TGTGCCATCCGGCCGGGACTAGCGGGGCGTCAAGCGGATACGCAGTATTTT.

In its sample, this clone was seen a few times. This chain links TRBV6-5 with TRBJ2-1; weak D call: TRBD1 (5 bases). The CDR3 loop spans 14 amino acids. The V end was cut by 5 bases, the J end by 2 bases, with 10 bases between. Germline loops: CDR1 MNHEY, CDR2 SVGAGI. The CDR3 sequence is CASSPTDTYNEQFF. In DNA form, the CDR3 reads TGTGCCAGCAGTCCCACGGACACCTACAATGAGCAGTTCTTC.

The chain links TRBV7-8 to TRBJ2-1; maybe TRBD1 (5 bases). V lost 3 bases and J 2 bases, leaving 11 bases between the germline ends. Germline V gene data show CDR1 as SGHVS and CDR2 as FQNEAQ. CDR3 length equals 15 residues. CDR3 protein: CASSFDRAPYNEQFF. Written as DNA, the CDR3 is TGTGCCAGCAGCTTCGACAGAGCACCCTACAATGAGCAGTTCTTC.

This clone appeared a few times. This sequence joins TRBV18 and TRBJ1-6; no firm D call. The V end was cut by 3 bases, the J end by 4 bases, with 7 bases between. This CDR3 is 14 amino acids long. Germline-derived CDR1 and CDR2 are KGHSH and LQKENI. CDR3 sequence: CASSPQRYNSPLHF. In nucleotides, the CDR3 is TGTGCCAGCTCACCCCAGCGATATAATTCACCCCTCCACTTT.